This TCR beta chain originates from a study of control samples from healthy donors and cancer patients. Some clones are missing from TCRdb's copy, which holds only in-frame ones; the method was immunoSEQ multiplex PCR. The sample carries about 140,000 clones, roughly 92% recorded once. The CDR3 loop spans 11 amino acids. V was shortened by 6 bases and J by 5 bases, with 10 bases between the two germline ends. Germline CDR1 is SQVTM and CDR2 is ANQGSEA. The source is a man aged 25-40 years in good health. Sequencing input: blood. The chain combines TRBV29-1 with TRBJ1-1; D is possibly TRBD1 (6 bases). CDR3 protein: CSVADRTEAFF. CDR3 DNA: TGCAGCGTCGCCGACAGGACTGAAGCTTTCTTT.